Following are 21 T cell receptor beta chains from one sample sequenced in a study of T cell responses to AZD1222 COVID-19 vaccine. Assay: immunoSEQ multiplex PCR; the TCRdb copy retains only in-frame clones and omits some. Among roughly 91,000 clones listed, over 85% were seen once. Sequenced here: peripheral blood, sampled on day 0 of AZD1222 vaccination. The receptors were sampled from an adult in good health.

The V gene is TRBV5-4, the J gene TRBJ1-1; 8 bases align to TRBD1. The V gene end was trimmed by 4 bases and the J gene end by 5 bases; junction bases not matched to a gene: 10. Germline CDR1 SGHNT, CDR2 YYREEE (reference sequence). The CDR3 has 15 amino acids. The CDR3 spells CASSGRTGIETEAFF. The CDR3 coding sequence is TGTGCCAGCAGCGGCCGGACAGGGATAGAAACTGAAGCTTTCTTT.

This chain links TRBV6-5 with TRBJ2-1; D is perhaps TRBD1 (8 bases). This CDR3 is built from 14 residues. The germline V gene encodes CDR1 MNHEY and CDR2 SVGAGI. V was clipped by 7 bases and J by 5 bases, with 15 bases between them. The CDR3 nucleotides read TGTGCCAGCACGGAACAGGGGGGGAACAATGAGCAGTTCTTC. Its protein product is CASTEQGGNNEQFF.

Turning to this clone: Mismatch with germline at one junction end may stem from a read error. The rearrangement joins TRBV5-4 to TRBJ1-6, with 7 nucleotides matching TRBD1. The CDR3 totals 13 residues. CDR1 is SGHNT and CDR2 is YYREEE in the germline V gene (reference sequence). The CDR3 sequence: CASSLDVSTGRAF. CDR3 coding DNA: TGTGCCAGCAGCTTGGACGTCTCGACAGGGCGAGCCTTT.

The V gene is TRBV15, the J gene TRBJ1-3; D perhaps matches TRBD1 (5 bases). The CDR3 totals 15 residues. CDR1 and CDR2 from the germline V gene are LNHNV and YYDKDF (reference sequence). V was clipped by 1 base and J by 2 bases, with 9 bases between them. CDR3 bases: TGTGCCACCAGCAGAGGGACAAGGGCTGGAAACACCATATATTTT. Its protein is CATSRGTRAGNTIYF.

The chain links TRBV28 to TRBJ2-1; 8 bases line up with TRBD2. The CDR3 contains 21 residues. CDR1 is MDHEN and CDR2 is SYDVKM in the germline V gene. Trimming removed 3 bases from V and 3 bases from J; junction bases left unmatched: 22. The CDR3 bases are TGTGCCAGCAGTTTTTTCCATACAGCGGGGGACGATGGTCTTATCTACAATGAGCAGTTCTTC. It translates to CASSFFHTAGDDGLIYNEQFF.

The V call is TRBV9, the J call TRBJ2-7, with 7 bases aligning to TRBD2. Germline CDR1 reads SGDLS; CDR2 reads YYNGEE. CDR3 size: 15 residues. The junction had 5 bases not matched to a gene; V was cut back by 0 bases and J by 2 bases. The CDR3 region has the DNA TGTGCCAGCAGCGTAGGAACCGGGAGGCCCTACGAGCAGTACTTC. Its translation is CASSVGTGRPYEQYF.

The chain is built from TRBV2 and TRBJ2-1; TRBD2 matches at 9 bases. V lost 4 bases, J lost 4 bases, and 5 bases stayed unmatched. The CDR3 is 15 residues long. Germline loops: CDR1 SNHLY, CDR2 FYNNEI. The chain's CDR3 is CASSVRLAAYNEQFF. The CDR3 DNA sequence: TGTGCCAGCAGTGTTCGACTAGCGGCATACAATGAGCAGTTCTTC.

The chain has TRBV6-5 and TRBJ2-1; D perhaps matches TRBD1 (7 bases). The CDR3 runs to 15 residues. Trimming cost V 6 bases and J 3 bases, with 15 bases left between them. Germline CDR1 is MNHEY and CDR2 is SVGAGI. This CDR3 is CASRSGAGGYNEQFF. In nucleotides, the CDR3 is TGTGCCAGCAGGTCGGGGGCAGGGGGCTACAATGAGCAGTTCTTC.

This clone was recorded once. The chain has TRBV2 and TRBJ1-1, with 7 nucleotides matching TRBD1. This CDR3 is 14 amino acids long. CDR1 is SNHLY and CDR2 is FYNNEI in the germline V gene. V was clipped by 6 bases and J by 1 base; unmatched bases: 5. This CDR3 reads CASRGRTGNTEAFF. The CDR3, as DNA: TGTGCCAGCAGAGGGCGGACAGGGAACACTGAAGCTTTCTTT.

This CDR3 reads CASSVASGASTDTQYF. In DNA, the CDR3 is TGTGCCAGCAGCGTAGCCAGCGGGGCAAGCACAGATACGCAGTATTTT. The chain recombines TRBV9 with TRBJ2-3; 7 positions match TRBD2. From germline, CDR1 is SGDLS and CDR2 YYNGEE. The length of the CDR3 is 16 residues. Trimming cost V 0 bases and J 0 bases; bases outside gene matches: 4.

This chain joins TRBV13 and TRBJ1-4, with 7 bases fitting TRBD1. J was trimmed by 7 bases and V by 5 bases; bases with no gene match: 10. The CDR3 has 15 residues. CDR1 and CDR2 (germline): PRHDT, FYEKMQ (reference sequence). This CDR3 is CASSKRQGGTEKLFF. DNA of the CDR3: TGTGCCAGCAGCAAACGACAGGGTGGTACTGAAAAACTGTTTTTT.

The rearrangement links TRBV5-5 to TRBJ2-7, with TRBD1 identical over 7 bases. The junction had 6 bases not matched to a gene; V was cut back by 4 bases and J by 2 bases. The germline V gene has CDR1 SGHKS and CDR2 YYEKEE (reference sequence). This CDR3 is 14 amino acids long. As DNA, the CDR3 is TGTGCCAGCAGCCCTTACAGGGGCCCCTACGAGCAGTACTTC. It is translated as CASSPYRGPYEQYF.

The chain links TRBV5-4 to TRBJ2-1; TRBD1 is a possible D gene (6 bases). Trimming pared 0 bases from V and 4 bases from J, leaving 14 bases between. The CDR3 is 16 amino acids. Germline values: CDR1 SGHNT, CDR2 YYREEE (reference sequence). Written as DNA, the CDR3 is TGTGCCAGCAGCTTGGGAGGGACACCCGGATACAATGAGCAGTTCTTC. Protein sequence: CASSLGGTPGYNEQFF.

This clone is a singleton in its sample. The CDR3 DNA follows: TGTGCCAGCAGCCCGGTTAACACTGAAGCTTTCTTT. This gives the protein CASSPVNTEAFF. The chain carries TRBV7-9 and TRBJ1-1; D gene uncertain. This CDR3 comprises 12 residues. Trimming shortened V by 5 bases and J by 2 bases, and 6 bases separated the two germline ends. Germline V lookup: CDR1 SEHNR, CDR2 FQNEAQ (reference sequence).

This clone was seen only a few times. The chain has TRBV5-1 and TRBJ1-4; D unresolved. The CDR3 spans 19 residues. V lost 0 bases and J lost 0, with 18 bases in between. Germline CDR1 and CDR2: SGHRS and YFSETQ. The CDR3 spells CASSLAAPSLGATNEKLFF. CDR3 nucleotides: TGCGCCAGCAGCTTGGCTGCCCCCTCACTTGGAGCAACTAATGAAAAACTGTTTTTT.

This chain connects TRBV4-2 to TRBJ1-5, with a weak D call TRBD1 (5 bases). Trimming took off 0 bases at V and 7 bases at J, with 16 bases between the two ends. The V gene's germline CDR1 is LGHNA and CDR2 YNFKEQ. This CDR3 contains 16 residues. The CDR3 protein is CASSQDLGGDGQPQHF. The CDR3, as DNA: TGTGCCAGCAGCCAAGATCTGGGAGGGGACGGGCAGCCCCAGCATTTT.

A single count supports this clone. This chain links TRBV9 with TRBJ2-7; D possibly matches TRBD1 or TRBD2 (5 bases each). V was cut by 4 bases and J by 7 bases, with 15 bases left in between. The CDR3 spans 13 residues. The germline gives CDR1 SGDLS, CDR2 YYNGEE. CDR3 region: CASSLGDGGEQYF. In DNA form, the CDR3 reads TGTGCCAGCAGCCTCGGGGACGGCGGTGAGCAGTACTTC.

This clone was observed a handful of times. The chain's CDR3 is CASSLEVSRTANTGELFF. The CDR3 nucleotides read TGTGCCAGCAGCTTGGAGGTGTCGCGGACAGCAAACACCGGGGAGCTGTTTTTT. The V gene is TRBV5-4, the J gene TRBJ2-2, with a weak D call TRBD1 (6 bases). CDR1 SGHNT and CDR2 YYREEE come from the germline V gene (reference sequence). Trimming stripped 0 bases from V and 2 bases from J, with 17 bases between. The CDR3 contains 18 residues. Using reference TRBV5-4 and TRBJ2-2 for the parts outside the CDR3, the full variable domain is ETGVTQSPTHLIKTRGQQVTLRCSSQSGHNTVSWYQQALGQGPQFIFQYYREEENGRGNFPPRFSGLQFPNYSSELNVNALELDDSALYLCASSLEVSRTANTGELFFGEGSRLTVL.

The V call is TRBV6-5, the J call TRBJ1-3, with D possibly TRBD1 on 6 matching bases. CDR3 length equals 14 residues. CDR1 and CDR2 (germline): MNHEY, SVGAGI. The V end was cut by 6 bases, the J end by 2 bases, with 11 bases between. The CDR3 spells CASRAGQTGNTIYF. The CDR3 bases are TGTGCCAGCAGAGCAGGACAGACTGGAAACACCATATATTTT.

As DNA, the CDR3 is TGTGCCAGCAGTTTATCGGGTTATAGCAATCAGCCCCAGCATTTT. This encodes CASSLSGYSNQPQHF. The chain recombines TRBV27 with TRBJ1-5; D is uncertain. The CDR3 totals 15 residues. CDR1 is MNHEY, CDR2 SMNVEV, per germline (reference sequence). The ends were cut back, 0 bases at V and 0 bases at J, with 6 bases in the middle.

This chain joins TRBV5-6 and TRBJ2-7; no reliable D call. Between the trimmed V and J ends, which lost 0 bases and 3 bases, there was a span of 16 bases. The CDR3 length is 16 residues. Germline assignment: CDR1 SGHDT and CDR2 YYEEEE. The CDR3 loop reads CASSLAVAGRFYEQYF. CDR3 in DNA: TGTGCCAGCAGCTTGGCGGTAGCAGGTCGGTTCTACGAGCAGTACTTC.